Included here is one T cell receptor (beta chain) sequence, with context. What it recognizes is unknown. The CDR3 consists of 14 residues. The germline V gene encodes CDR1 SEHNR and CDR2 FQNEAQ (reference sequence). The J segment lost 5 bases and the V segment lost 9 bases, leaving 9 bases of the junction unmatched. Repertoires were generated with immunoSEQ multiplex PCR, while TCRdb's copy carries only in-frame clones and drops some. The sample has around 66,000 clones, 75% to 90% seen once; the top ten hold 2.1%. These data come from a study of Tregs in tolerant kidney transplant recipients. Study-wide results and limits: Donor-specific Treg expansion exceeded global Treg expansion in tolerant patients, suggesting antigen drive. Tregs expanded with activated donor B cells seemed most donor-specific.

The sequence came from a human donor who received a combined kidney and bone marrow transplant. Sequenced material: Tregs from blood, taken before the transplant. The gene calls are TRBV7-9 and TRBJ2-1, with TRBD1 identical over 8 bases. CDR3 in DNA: TGTGCCAGTAACCCCAGGGGGCTCGACAATGAGCAGTTCTTC. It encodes CASNPRGLDNEQFF.